Listed below are T cell receptor beta chains from one sample, sequenced in a study of a mutant IDH1 vaccine in newly diagnosed glioma. Sequencing used immunoSEQ multiplex PCR; TCRdb keeps in-frame clones, though not all of them. The data hold 32,000 or so clones, with about nine tenths observed a single time. These receptors have no known antigen. Sequencing used peripheral blood mononuclear cells (PBMCs), obtained from a glioma patient whose treatment included an IDH1 peptide vaccine. The source is a woman between 40 and 50 years old with glioma. Some clones in this sample may be carry-over from other donors' samples. Both conserved end residues are part of each CDR3. The order of the fields is V gene, D gene, clone size, J gene, CDR3 DNA, CDR3 protein. A D gene is named only where the DNA matches it firmly. Size tells how often a clone was seen (once, few, many) or the class of an expanded clone, and some rows leave it out.

TRBV7-9	TRBD2	-	TRBJ2-4	TGTGCCAGCAGTCCCCGGGAGGGGCTCCTAGCCAAAAACATTCAGTACTTC	CASSPREGLLAKNIQYF
TRBV29-1	-	-	TRBJ2-7	TGCAGCGTTGCGGAGGGGACCTACGAGCAGTACTTC	CSVAEGTYEQYF
TRBV4-1	TRBD2	-	TRBJ2-5	TGCGCCAGCAGCCAAGTCCTAGCGGGAGGGCGCGGGGGAGAGCAGTACTTC	CASSQVLAGGRGGEQYF
TRBV7-9	-	-	TRBJ2-5	TGTGCCAGCAGCGCCCCTGAGACCCAGTACTTC	CASSAPETQYF
TRBV5-5	-	-	TRBJ1-1	TGTGCCAGCGCCCCGGGGGAGTGGACTGAAGCTTTCTTT	CASAPGEWTEAFF
TRBV10-3	-	-	TRBJ1-1	TGTGCCATCTTGGGCCGGGGTTCAACAGGGCCGCTGAACACTGAAGCTTTCTTT	CAILGRGSTGPLNTEAFF
TRBV12-5	TRBD1	-	TRBJ1-4	TGTGCTAGTGGTTCCCACAGGGGGTTGGGTGAAAAACTGTTTTTT	CASGSHRGLGEKLFF
TRBV6-5	-	-	TRBJ2-1	TGTGCCACCTCCGAAGGGGGAGGTCACTACAATGAGCAGTTCTTC	CATSEGGGHYNEQFF
TRBV15	TRBD2	-	TRBJ2-7	TGTGCCACCAGCAGAAGCGGGAGTGCGGACGAGCAGTACTTC	CATSRSGSADEQYF
TRBV28	-	few	TRBJ1-5	TGTGCCAGCAGTTTGGGAAGAGGGTATAGACAGCCCCAGCATTTT	CASSLGRGYRQPQHF
TRBV7-3	TRBD1	once	TRBJ1-2	TGTGCCAGCAGCTTGGGGGGACAGAGGGATGGCTACACCTTC	CASSLGGQRDGYTF
TRBV5-6	-	-	TRBJ1-6	TGTGCCAGCAGCTTGGGGCAGTATAATTCACCCCTCCACTTT	CASSLGQYNSPLHF
TRBV18	-	-	TRBJ2-1	TGTGCCAGCTCACCCGGACTAACCCGCAATGAGCAGTTCTTC	CASSPGLTRNEQFF
TRBV19	-	-	TRBJ2-1	TGTGCCAGTAGTATAGGGCGAGGGGACGAGCAGTTCTTC	CASSIGRGDEQFF
TRBV7-3	-	-	TRBJ2-5	TGTGCCAGCAGCTTAGAACCCATGGGGGACCAGTACTTC	CASSLEPMGDQYF
TRBV6-5	-	-	TRBJ2-2	TGTGCCAGCAGTTATTCACAGACGAACACCGGGGAGCTGTTTTTT	CASSYSQTNTGELFF
TRBV7-3	-	-	TRBJ1-1	TGTGCCAGCAGCTTATATGGGGGAAAGGAAACTGAAGCTTTCTTT	CASSLYGGKETEAFF
TRBV19	TRBD2	-	TRBJ2-7	TGTGCCAGTAGTATTACTAGCGGCCTCTACGAGCAGTACTTC	CASSITSGLYEQYF
TRBV9	TRBD2	-	TRBJ2-1	TGTGCCAGCGCGGGGGGGACAGCCTACAATGAGCAGTTCTTC	CASAGGTAYNEQFF
TRBV28	-	-	TRBJ2-7	TGTGCCAGCAGTACACGAGCCGGATATGAACGATTCTACGAGCAGTACTTC	CASSTRAGYERFYEQYF
TRBV7-9	TRBD1	few	TRBJ2-7	TGTGCCAGCAGAACTGACAGGGGTGCCTACGAGCAGTACTTC	CASRTDRGAYEQYF
TRBV7-2	-	-	TRBJ1-3	TGTGCCAGCAGCTTACAGGGCTCCACCATATATTTT	CASSLQGSTIYF
TRBV4-2	-	-	TRBJ2-1	TGTGCCAGCAGCCCCAGGAATAACAATGAGCAGTTCTTC	CASSPRNNNEQFF
TRBV5-4	TRBD1	-	TRBJ2-7	TGTGCCAGCAGCTCCGTCGACAGGGGGCGCGACGAGCAGTACTTC	CASSSVDRGRDEQYF
TRBV23-1	-	-	TRBJ1-6	TGCGCCAGCACCCTGTACCGTAGGTCCTATAATTCACCCCTCCACTTT	CASTLYRRSYNSPLHF
TRBV10-3	-	-	TRBJ1-1	TGTGCCATCAGTAATGAGGGGGGAGGCACTGAAGCTTTCTTT	CAISNEGGGTEAFF
TRBV5-1	TRBD2	-	TRBJ2-2	TGCGCCAGCAGGGAAACTAGCGGGAGCACCGGGGAGCTGTTTTTT	CASRETSGSTGELFF
TRBV5-1	-	-	TRBJ2-1	TGCGCCAGCAGCCCGGGCGGGGTAGTGCAGAATGAGCAGTTCTTC	CASSPGGVVQNEQFF
TRBV18	TRBD1	-	TRBJ1-6	TGTGCCAGCTCACTAAATGGACAGGCGAATTCACCCCTCCACTTT	CASSLNGQANSPLHF
TRBV6-5	-	-	TRBJ1-2	TGTGCCAGCAGTGCCTACAGGGACGGCTACACCTTC	CASSAYRDGYTF
TRBV2	-	-	TRBJ1-5	TGTGCCAGCACCAAAGAGAGCCCTAGCAATCAGCCCCAGCATTTT	CASTKESPSNQPQHF
TRBV28	-	-	TRBJ2-2	TGTGCCAGCAGTACCGGGGAAATCGACACCGGGGAGCTGTTTTTT	CASSTGEIDTGELFF
TRBV10-3	-	-	TRBJ1-1	TGTGCCATCAGCTTATCGGTAGCCACTGAAGCTTTCTTT	CAISLSVATEAFF
TRBV18	-	once	TRBJ1-1	TGTGCCAGCTCACAAACTACGACACCCACTGAAGCTTTCTTT	CASSQTTTPTEAFF
TRBV6-6	-	once	TRBJ1-2	TGTGCCAGCAGTTACTCGAAGGGGAACTATGGCTACACCTTC	CASSYSKGNYGYTF
TRBV6-6	-	once	TRBJ1-5	TGTGCCAGCAGCACCCTAGGGGGTGGCAATCAGCCCCAGCATTTT	CASSTLGGGNQPQHF
TRBV7-2	TRBD2	-	TRBJ2-1	TGTGCCAGCAGCTTAGGGATAGCGGGAGGCTCCTACAATGAGCAGTTCTTC	CASSLGIAGGSYNEQFF
TRBV28	-	-	TRBJ1-1	TGTGCCAGCAGTTCCAGGGCAAACACTGAAGCTTTCTTT	CASSSRANTEAFF
TRBV7-9	-	-	TRBJ2-3	TGTGCCAGCAGTCCCTCTAAGGGAGGAGATACGCAGTATTTT	CASSPSKGGDTQYF
TRBV6-1	-	once	TRBJ1-1	TGTGCCAGCAGTCCCCAGATCGGAGGAACGACTGAAGCTTTCTTT	CASSPQIGGTTEAFF